These 22 T cell receptor beta chains share one sample of origin, sequenced in a study of shared clonotypes between healthy human individuals. Profiling relied on immunoSEQ multiplex PCR, and the TCRdb table lists in-frame clones only, not all of them. The sample holds roughly 2.2 million clones, less than 95% seen once. The sequenced material came from naive CD4+ T cells from PBMCs. Subset reported: CD45RA+ positively selected. These receptors originate from a man aged 18 to 29 in good health. Some clones in this sample may be carry-over from other donors' samples.

In DNA form, the CDR3 reads TGTGCCAGCAGCTTAGAGTATGGGTCGGGGGAGCAGTACTTC. Translated, it gives CASSLEYGSGEQYF. The chain carries TRBV7-6 and TRBJ2-7; D may be TRBD2 (5 bases). V was trimmed by 1 base and J by 7 bases, leaving 14 bases between them. Germline assignment: CDR1 SGHVS and CDR2 FNYEAQ. This CDR3 has 14 residues.

The V gene is TRBV6-1, the J gene TRBJ1-2; no clear D gene. Trimming removed 4 bases from V and 2 bases from J, with 11 bases in between. Germline values: CDR1 MNHNS, CDR2 SASEGT. CDR3 length: 14 amino acids. CDR3 protein: CASSAQTANYGYTF. CDR3 nucleotides: TGTGCCAGCAGTGCCCAGACTGCGAACTATGGCTACACCTTC.

Only one count was recorded for this clone. CDR3 sequence (DNA): TGTGCCAGCAGCTTGAGGGTAATGAAGACCGGGGAGCTGTTTTTT. It translates to CASSLRVMKTGELFF. V is TRBV6-1 and J is TRBJ2-2, with a tentative D call TRBD2 (5 bases). Germline V gene sequence: CDR1 MNHNS, CDR2 SASEGT. CDR3 size: 15 residues. V lost 6 bases, J lost 5 bases, and 16 bases lay in between.

The chain recombines TRBV9 with TRBJ2-7; D is undetermined. CDR3 size: 15 residues. Germline CDR1 SGDLS, CDR2 YYNGEE. V dropped 0 bases and J dropped 2 bases, with 12 bases sitting between them. The DNA of the CDR3 is TGTGCCAGCAGCGTAGGATCGACCTCTACCTACGAGCAGTACTTC. Residues: CASSVGSTSTYEQYF. Full variable domain (rest looked up from reference TRBV9 and TRBJ2-7): DSGVTQTPKHLITATGQRVTLRCSPRSGDLSVYWYQQSLDQGLQFLIQYYNGEERAKGNILERFSAQQFPDLHSELNLSSLELGDSALYFCASSVGSTSTYEQYFGPGTRLTVT.

The rearrangement uses TRBV6-6 and TRBJ1-5; 10 nucleotides match TRBD1. Trimming took 5 bases from V and 15 from J; bases not matched to a gene: 13. This CDR3 has 14 amino acids. Germline V CDR1 and CDR2: MNHNY, SVGAGI (reference sequence). CDR3 protein: CASSPRDRGRRWHF. The CDR3 DNA reads as TGTGCCAGCAGTCCCCGGGACAGGGGCCGTAGGTGGCATTTT.

CDR3 sequence: CASSFLTDTQYF. Written as DNA, the CDR3 is TGTGCCAGCAGCTTTCTCACAGATACGCAGTATTTT. This chain links TRBV7-3 with TRBJ2-3; D is unresolved. V lost 3 bases and J lost 2, with 3 bases in between. There are 12 residues in the CDR3. Germline V gives CDR1 SGHTA, CDR2 FQGTGA. The full variable domain, rest sourced from reference TRBV7-3 and TRBJ2-3, is GAGVSQTPSNKVTEKGKYVELRCDPISGHTALYWYRQSLGQGPEFLIYFQGTGAADDSGLPNDRFFAVRPEGSVSTLKIQRTERGDSAVYLCASSFLTDTQYFGPGTRLTVL.

This clone was observed a few times. The V call is TRBV7-2, the J call TRBJ1-5; 8 positions agree with TRBD1. Germline values: CDR1 SGHTA, CDR2 FQGNSA. The V segment lost 4 bases and the J segment 4 bases; nucleotides outside the gene matches: 3. The length of the CDR3 is 14 residues. The CDR3 sequence is CASSSYRGNQPQHF. In DNA form, the CDR3 reads TGTGCCAGCAGCTCGTACAGGGGGAATCAGCCCCAGCATTTT. The entire variable domain, with the rest obtained from reference TRBV7-2 and TRBJ1-5, is as follows: GAGVSQSPSNKVTEKGKDVELRCDPISGHTALYWYRQSLGQGLEFLIYFQGNSAPDKSGLPSDRFSAERTGGSVSTLTIQRTQQEDSAVYLCASSSYRGNQPQHFGDGTRLSIL.

The gene calls are TRBV7-9 and TRBJ2-1; 12 nucleotides line up with TRBD2. After removal of 5 bases from V and 7 bases from J, the junction contained 6 bases not matched to a gene. This CDR3 spans 15 amino acids. Looked up from germline, CDR1 is SEHNR and CDR2 is FQNEAQ (reference sequence). The CDR3 sequence: CASSPLAGGPNEQFF. Written as DNA, the CDR3 is TGTGCCAGCAGCCCGCTAGCGGGAGGGCCTAATGAGCAGTTCTTC.

The rearrangement uses TRBV29-1 and TRBJ1-2; D perhaps matches TRBD1 (5 bases). The germline V gene encodes CDR1 SQVTM and CDR2 ANQGSEA. V was trimmed by 6 bases and J by 0 bases, leaving 8 bases between them. This CDR3 region has 12 residues. The CDR3 DNA is TGCAGCGTGGAGGGGTCTAACTATGGCTACACCTTC. It translates to CSVEGSNYGYTF.

The genes are TRBV6-6 and TRBJ1-5; 7 bases map to TRBD1. The CDR3 spans 16 residues. Trimming took 6 bases from V and 3 from J; bases not matched to a gene: 11. CDR1 and CDR2 (germline): MNHNY, SVGAGI (reference sequence). The CDR3 loop is CASRAVGRGNNQPQHF. CDR3 sequence (DNA): TGTGCCAGCAGAGCCGTAGGCAGGGGGAACAATCAGCCCCAGCATTTT.

The chain recombines TRBV9 with TRBJ2-7, with D possibly called TRBD1 or TRBD2 (5 bases each). Trimming shortened V by 4 bases and J by 3 bases, and 8 bases separated the two germline ends. The CDR3 consists of 12 residues. Per germline, CDR1 SGDLS and CDR2 YYNGEE. CDR3 nucleotides: TGTGCCAGCAGCCGGGACCTCTACGAGCAGTACTTC. This codes for CASSRDLYEQYF.

In the case of this clone: Other DNA sequences of this sample code for an identical CDR3. The chain recombines TRBV30 with TRBJ1-5, with D possibly TRBD1 on 5 matching bases. CDR3 length: 13 amino acids. CDR1 is GTSNPN, CDR2 SVGIG, per germline (reference sequence). V shed 2 bases and J shed 6 bases, with 11 bases lying between them. The CDR3 region has the DNA TGTGCCTGGAGTAAAGGGGTGGGTCAGCCCCAGCATTTT. Translation gives CAWSKGVGQPQHF.

DNA for the CDR3: TGCGCCAGCAGTGACGTCTACGAGCAGTACTTC. Its translation: CASSDVYEQYF. V and J are TRBV10-2 and TRBJ2-7; D unclear. The CDR3 length is 11 residues. Germline CDR1 reads WSHSY; CDR2 reads SAAADI. V was trimmed by 3 bases and J by 3 bases, leaving 3 bases between them.

This clone was counted a single time. J is TRBJ2-7 and V is TRBV7-9; 7 bases agree with TRBD1. From germline, CDR1 is SEHNR and CDR2 FQNEAQ (reference sequence). J lost 6 bases, V lost 1 base, and 9 bases had no gene match. This CDR3 spans 15 amino acids. The CDR3 is CASSLEGLRQGEQYF. CDR3 in DNA: TGTGCCAGCAGCTTAGAAGGATTACGACAGGGCGAGCAGTACTTC.

V and J are TRBV30 and TRBJ1-5; D possibly corresponds to TRBD1 (6 bases). Trimming stripped 8 bases from V and 4 bases from J, with 15 bases between. The CDR3 sequence is 13 residues long. In germline, CDR1 is GTSNPN, CDR2 SVGIG (reference sequence). The CDR3: CALSGGLNQPQHF. CDR3 DNA sequence: TGTGCCCTATCGGGGGGCCTAAATCAGCCCCAGCATTTT.

The chain has TRBV19 and TRBJ2-4, with a possible D match to TRBD1 (5 bases). V lost 7 bases and J lost 0, with 19 bases in between. The germline V gene encodes CDR1 LNHDA and CDR2 SQIVND (reference sequence). There are 17 residues in the CDR3. CDR3 region: CASKDSGILGAKNIQYF. CDR3 in DNA: TGTGCCAGTAAGGATTCAGGGATCCTGGGAGCCAAAAACATTCAGTACTTC.

This clone was seen just once. CDR3 in amino acids: CASSESQNSEQYF. For the CDR3, the DNA is TGTGCCAGCAGTGAATCGCAAAATAGCGAGCAGTACTTC. This chain joins TRBV2 and TRBJ2-7, with D hard to call. Looked up from germline, CDR1 is SNHLY and CDR2 is FYNNEI. There are 13 residues in the CDR3. Trimming removed 2 bases from V and 6 bases from J, with 11 bases in between.

The chain combines TRBV7-2 with TRBJ2-1; D possibly uses TRBD1 or TRBD2 (5 bases each). Deletions cut 6 bases from V and 9 bases from J, with 18 bases between. The V gene's germline CDR1 is SGHTA and CDR2 FQGNSA. CDR3 size: 14 residues. The CDR3 region is CASRPLGGVAEQFF. CDR3 in DNA: TGTGCCAGCAGACCCCTTGGGGGAGTCGCTGAGCAGTTCTTC.

V gene TRBV9 combines with J gene TRBJ1-2; D is unresolved. The length of the CDR3 is 14 residues. V shed 0 bases and J shed 8 bases, with 14 bases lying between them. CDR1 SGDLS and CDR2 YYNGEE come from the germline V gene. The chain's CDR3 is CASSVGPRVEGYTF. CDR3 DNA: TGTGCCAGCAGCGTAGGCCCCCGGGTGGAGGGCTACACCTTC.

This chain's CDR3 is CASSPGKLGRPVYEQYF. Here the CDR3 DNA reads TGTGCCAGCAGTCCCGGGAAATTGGGGAGGCCGGTGTACGAGCAGTACTTC. The chain recombines TRBV28 with TRBJ2-7, with TRBD2 as a possible D gene (6 bases). Germline lookup yields CDR1 MDHEN and CDR2 SYDVKM. The CDR3 is made up of 17 amino acids. V lost 5 bases to trimming and J lost 4 bases, with 24 bases between them.

The chain recombines TRBV28 with TRBJ1-4; D unresolved. CDR1 MDHEN and CDR2 SYDVKM come from the germline V gene. This CDR3 comprises 13 residues. Deletions cut 2 bases from V and 7 bases from J, with 8 bases between. Written as DNA, the CDR3 is TGTGCCAGCAGTTTACGGGCAATTGAAAAACTGTTTTTT. Translation: CASSLRAIEKLFF.

The CDR3 DNA reads as TGTGCCAGCAGTCCAAAGGACAGGGCATTGCAGCCCCAGCATTTT. Translation: CASSPKDRALQPQHF. The chain employs TRBV28 and TRBJ1-5, with 8 bases lining up with TRBD1. This CDR3 has 15 residues. Germline CDR1 and CDR2: MDHEN and SYDVKM. Trimming took 5 bases from V and 7 from J; bases not matched to a gene: 10.